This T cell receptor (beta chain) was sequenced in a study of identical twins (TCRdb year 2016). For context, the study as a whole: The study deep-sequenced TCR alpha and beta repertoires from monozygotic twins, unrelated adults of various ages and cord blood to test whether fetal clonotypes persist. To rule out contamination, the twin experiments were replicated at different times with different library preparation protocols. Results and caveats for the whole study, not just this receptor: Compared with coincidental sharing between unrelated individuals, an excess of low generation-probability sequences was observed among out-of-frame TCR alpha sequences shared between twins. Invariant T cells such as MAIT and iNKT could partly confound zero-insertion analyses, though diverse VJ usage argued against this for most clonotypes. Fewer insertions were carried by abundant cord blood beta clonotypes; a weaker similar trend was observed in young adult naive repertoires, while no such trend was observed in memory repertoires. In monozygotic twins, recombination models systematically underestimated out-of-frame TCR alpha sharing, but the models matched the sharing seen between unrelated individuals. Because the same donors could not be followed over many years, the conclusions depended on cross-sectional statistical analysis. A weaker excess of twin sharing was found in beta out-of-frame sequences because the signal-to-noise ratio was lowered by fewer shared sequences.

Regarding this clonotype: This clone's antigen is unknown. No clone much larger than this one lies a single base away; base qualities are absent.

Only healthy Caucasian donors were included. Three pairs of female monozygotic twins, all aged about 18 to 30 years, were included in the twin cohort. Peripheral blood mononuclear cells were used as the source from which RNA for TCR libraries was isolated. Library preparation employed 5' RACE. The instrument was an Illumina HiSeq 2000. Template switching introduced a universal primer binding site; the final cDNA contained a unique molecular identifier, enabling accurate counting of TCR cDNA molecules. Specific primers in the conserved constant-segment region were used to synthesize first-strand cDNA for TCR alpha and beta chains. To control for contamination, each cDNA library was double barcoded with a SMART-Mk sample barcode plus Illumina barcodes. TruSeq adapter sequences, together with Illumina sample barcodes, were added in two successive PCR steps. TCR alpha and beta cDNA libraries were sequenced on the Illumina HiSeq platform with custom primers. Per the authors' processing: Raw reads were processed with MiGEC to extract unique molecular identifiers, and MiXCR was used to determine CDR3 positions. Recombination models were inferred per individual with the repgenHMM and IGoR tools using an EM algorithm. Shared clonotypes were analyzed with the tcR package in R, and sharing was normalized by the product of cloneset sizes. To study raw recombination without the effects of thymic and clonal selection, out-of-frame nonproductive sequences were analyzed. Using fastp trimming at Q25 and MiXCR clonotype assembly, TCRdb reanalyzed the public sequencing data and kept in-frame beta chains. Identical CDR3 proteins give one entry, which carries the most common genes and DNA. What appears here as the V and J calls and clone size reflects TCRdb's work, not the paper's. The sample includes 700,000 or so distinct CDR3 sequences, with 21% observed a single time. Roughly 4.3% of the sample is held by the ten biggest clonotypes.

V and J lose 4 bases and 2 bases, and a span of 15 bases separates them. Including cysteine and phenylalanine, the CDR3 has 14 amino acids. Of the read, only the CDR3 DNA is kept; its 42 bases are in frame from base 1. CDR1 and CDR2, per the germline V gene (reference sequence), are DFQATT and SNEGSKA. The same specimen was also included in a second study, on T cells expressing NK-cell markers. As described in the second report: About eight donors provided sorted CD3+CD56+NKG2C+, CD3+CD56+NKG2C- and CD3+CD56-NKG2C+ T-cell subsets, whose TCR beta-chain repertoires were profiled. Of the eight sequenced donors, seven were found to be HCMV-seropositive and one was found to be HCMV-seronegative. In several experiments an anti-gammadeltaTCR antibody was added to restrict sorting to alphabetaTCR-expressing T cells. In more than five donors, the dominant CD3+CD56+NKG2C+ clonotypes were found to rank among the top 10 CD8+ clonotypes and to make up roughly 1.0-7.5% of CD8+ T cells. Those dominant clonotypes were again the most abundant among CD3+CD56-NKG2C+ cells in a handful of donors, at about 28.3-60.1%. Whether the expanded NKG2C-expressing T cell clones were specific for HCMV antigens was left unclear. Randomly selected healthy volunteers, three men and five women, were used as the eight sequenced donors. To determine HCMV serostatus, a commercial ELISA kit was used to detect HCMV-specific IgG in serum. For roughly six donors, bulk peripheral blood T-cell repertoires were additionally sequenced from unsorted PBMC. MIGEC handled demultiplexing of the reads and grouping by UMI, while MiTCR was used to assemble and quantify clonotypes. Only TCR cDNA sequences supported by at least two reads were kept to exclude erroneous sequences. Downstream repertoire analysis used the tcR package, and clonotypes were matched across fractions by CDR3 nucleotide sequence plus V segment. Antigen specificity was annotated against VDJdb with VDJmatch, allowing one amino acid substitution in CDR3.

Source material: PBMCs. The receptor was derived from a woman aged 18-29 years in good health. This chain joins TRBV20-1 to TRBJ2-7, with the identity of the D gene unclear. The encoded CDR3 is CSATLPHRAYEQYF. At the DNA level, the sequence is TGCAGTGCTACATTGCCACACAGAGCCTACGAGCAGTACTTC.